Following are 28 T cell receptor beta chains from one sample sequenced in a study of technical replicates of blood from a few donors (dated 2017 in TCRdb). The library was obtained by the immunoSEQ multiplex PCR assay. What TCRdb holds here is the immuneACCESS table cut down to in-frame rearrangements. Part of the clones is not present; checked against another copy, under half of the missing clones reflect an unresolved V gene, and the others are unexplained. Counted in this sample were 72,000 or so clones; about 90% of them appeared once. The ten largest clones capture 0.42% of the sample. The specimen sequenced was T cells isolated from PBMCs. These receptors originate from a human donor in good health.

V gene TRBV20-1 combines with J gene TRBJ2-7; D uncertain. V was shortened by 5 bases and J by 4 bases, with 6 bases between the two germline ends. Per germline, CDR1 DFQATT and CDR2 SNEGSKA (reference sequence). The CDR3 contains 10 residues. The CDR3 here is CSALLYEQYF. The CDR3, as DNA: TGCAGTGCTCTTTTATACGAGCAGTACTTC.

The chain joins TRBV4-2 to TRBJ2-7; maybe TRBD1 (8 bases). Trimming pared 3 bases from V and 3 bases from J, leaving 24 bases between. The germline CDR1 and CDR2 sequences are LGHNA and YNFKEQ. The CDR3 is made up of 18 amino acids. CDR3 bases: TGTGCCAGCAGCCAGCAGGGGGCCTGGGGGGAGGGATTCTACGAGCAGTACTTC. It yields the protein CASSQQGAWGEGFYEQYF.

The chain has TRBV7-2 and TRBJ2-7; 9 positions match TRBD2. Germline V CDR1 and CDR2: SGHTA, FQGNSA. With 5 bases clipped from V and 1 base from J, the junction kept 6 bases outside the gene matches. This CDR3 is built from 15 residues. The CDR3 loop reads CASSRGLAGSYEQYF. CDR3 sequence (DNA): TGTGCCAGCAGCCGCGGCCTAGCGGGGTCCTACGAGCAGTACTTC.

The chain couples TRBV4-1 to TRBJ1-5, with D maybe TRBD1 (5 bases). Germline CDR1 reads MGHRA; CDR2 reads YSYEKL. CDR3 size: 15 residues. V lost 6 bases to trimming and J lost 4 bases, with 16 bases between them. In DNA, the CDR3 is TGCGCCAGCAGACGCACAATGACAGTTAATCAGCCCCAGCATTTT. Translated: CASRRTMTVNQPQHF.

The rearrangement uses TRBV19 and TRBJ2-1, with 7 positions matching TRBD1. The CDR3 runs 15 residues. Germline trimming cut 1 base from V and 5 bases from J; bases unmatched to any gene: 5. CDR1 and CDR2 from the germline V gene are LNHDA and SQIVND (reference sequence). For the CDR3, the DNA is TGTGCCAGTAGTATAGCAGGGGGTCGGGACAATGAGCAGTTCTTC. This translates into CASSIAGGRDNEQFF.

The genes are TRBV7-9 and TRBJ2-1, with 9 bases lining up with TRBD2. The germline CDR1 and CDR2 sequences are SEHNR and FQNEAQ (reference sequence). The CDR3 is made up of 15 amino acids. The J segment lost 4 bases and the V segment lost 5 bases, leaving 6 bases of the junction unmatched. CDR3 sequence (DNA): TGTGCCAGCAGCCCTCGGACTAGCGCATACAATGAGCAGTTCTTC. This sequence encodes CASSPRTSAYNEQFF.

This chain links TRBV5-1 with TRBJ1-1; 8 bases are a match to TRBD1. V trimming: 4 bases; J trimming: 3 bases; junction bases outside the gene matches: 5. Germline lookup yields CDR1 SGHRS and CDR2 YFSETQ. This CDR3 is 14 amino acids long. The CDR3 nucleotides are TGCGCCAGCAGCCTCGTGACAGGGGACACTGAAGCTTTCTTT. Translation: CASSLVTGDTEAFF.

The sample holds one count of this clone. This chain joins TRBV9 and TRBJ1-2, with TRBD1 identical over 7 bases. This CDR3 has 15 amino acids. CDR1 is SGDLS, CDR2 YYNGEE, per germline. V shed 0 bases, J shed 2 bases, and the junction held 4 bases outside the gene matches. CDR3 DNA sequence: TGTGCCAGCAGCGTAGCCAGGGGGGAGAACTATGGCTACACCTTC. This translates into CASSVARGENYGYTF.

The chain carries TRBV28 and TRBJ1-1, with D unclear. Germline V gene lookup returns CDR1 MDHEN and CDR2 SYDVKM. The length of the CDR3 is 13 residues. Trimming left V 3 bases short and J 3 bases short, with 8 bases between. In DNA, the CDR3 is TGTGCCAGCAGTTTTGTAGTGGACACTGAAGCTTTCTTT. Its protein is CASSFVVDTEAFF.

The chain has TRBV9 and TRBJ1-1; 7 bases line up with TRBD1. Losses at the gene ends were 4 bases for V and 3 bases for J; bases not matched to a gene: 3. The germline gives CDR1 SGDLS, CDR2 YYNGEE. The CDR3 has 13 amino acids. The CDR3 sequence: CASSSDRDTEAFF. In nucleotides, the CDR3 is TGTGCCAGCAGCTCAGACAGGGACACTGAAGCTTTCTTT.

The chain is built from TRBV13 and TRBJ2-2; TRBD1 matches at 9 bases. V lost 0 bases, J lost 4 bases, and 0 bases stayed unmatched. Germline V gene lookup returns CDR1 PRHDT and CDR2 FYEKMQ (reference sequence). The CDR3 covers 15 residues. The CDR3 DNA follows: TGTGCCAGCAGCTTAGGGGACAGGGGCACCGGGGAGCTGTTTTTT. Amino acid sequence: CASSLGDRGTGELFF. Together with reference TRBV13 and TRBJ2-2, the CDR3 gives the full variable domain: AAGVIQSPRHLIKEKRETATLKCYPIPRHDTVYWYQQGPGQDPQFLISFYEKMQSDKGSIPDRFSAQQFSDYHSELNMSSLELGDSALYFCASSLGDRGTGELFFGEGSRLTVL.

The chain has TRBV9 and TRBJ2-1, with 7 bases fitting TRBD2. CDR1 SGDLS and CDR2 YYNGEE come from the germline V gene. The CDR3 contains 15 residues. V shed 0 bases, J shed 3 bases, and the junction held 3 bases outside the gene matches. The CDR3 here is CASSVGGSFYNEQFF. CDR3 DNA sequence: TGTGCCAGCAGCGTAGGCGGGAGTTTCTACAATGAGCAGTTCTTC.

The chain links TRBV19 to TRBJ1-5; D is unresolved. V gave up 3 bases and J gave up 2 bases, with 11 bases separating them. The CDR3 contains 15 residues. Germline V CDR1 and CDR2: LNHDA, SQIVND (reference sequence). This CDR3 reads CASSIGTVRNQPQHF. In DNA, the CDR3 is TGTGCCAGTAGTATCGGAACAGTCCGCAATCAGCCCCAGCATTTT. The full variable domain, in which reference TRBV19 and TRBJ1-5 provide the parts outside the CDR3, is DGGITQSPKYLFRKEGQNVTLSCEQNLNHDAMYWYRQDPGQGLRLIYYSQIVNDFQKGDIAEGYSVSREKKESFPLTVTSAQKNPTAFYLCASSIGTVRNQPQHFGDGTRLSIL.

In nucleotides, the CDR3 is TGTGCCAGCACCCCCCGGGGGGAGGGCTATGGCTACACCTTC. It codes for CASTPRGEGYGYTF. The J gene is TRBJ1-2, the V gene TRBV28, with D maybe TRBD1 (5 bases). Trimming removed 7 bases from V and 4 bases from J, with 16 bases in between. Germline V lookup: CDR1 MDHEN, CDR2 SYDVKM. The CDR3 has 14 residues.

This clone was counted a single time. The gene calls are TRBV6-5 and TRBJ2-7; 8 bases line up with TRBD1. V dropped 0 bases and J dropped 3; count of bases not matched to a gene: 7. This CDR3 is 16 amino acids long. Germline V gene sequence: CDR1 MNHEY, CDR2 SVGAGI. This chain's CDR3 is CASSYSVGTGSYEQYF. As DNA, the CDR3 is TGTGCCAGCAGTTACTCGGTCGGGACAGGCAGCTACGAGCAGTACTTC.

The gene calls are TRBV10-1 and TRBJ2-3; D unclear. The CDR3 loop spans 11 amino acids. The germline V and J ends were trimmed by 3 bases and 6 bases, with 4 bases remaining between them. Germline V gives CDR1 WNHNN, CDR2 SYGVQD (reference sequence). This CDR3 is CASSDGDTQYF. For the CDR3, the DNA is TGCGCCAGCAGTGATGGCGATACGCAGTATTTT.

Written as DNA, the CDR3 is TGTGCCAGCAGAGCAGTGGGACAGGCCTACAATGAGCAGTTCTTC. It codes for CASRAVGQAYNEQFF. J is TRBJ2-1 and V is TRBV5-5, with 8 bases fitting TRBD1. The CDR3 totals 15 residues. Germline V gives CDR1 SGHKS, CDR2 YYEKEE (reference sequence). The V gene end was trimmed by 5 bases and the J gene end by 2 bases; junction bases not matched to a gene: 6.

This clone has just a few counts. The chain recombines TRBV5-4 with TRBJ2-6, with D uncertain. The CDR3 consists of 15 residues. V shed 2 bases and J shed 0 bases, with 6 bases lying between them. The germline V gene encodes CDR1 SGHNT and CDR2 YYREEE (reference sequence). The DNA for the CDR3 is TGTGCCAGCAGCTTAATGGCCTCTGGGGCCAACGTCCTGACTTTC. Its translation is CASSLMASGANVLTF.

The chain couples TRBV15 to TRBJ2-1, with 11 nucleotides matching TRBD2. Germline V gene lookup returns CDR1 LNHNV and CDR2 YYDKDF (reference sequence). Trimming at V came to 3 bases and at J to 3 bases, leaving 4 bases not matched to a gene. This CDR3 spans 16 amino acids. DNA for the CDR3: TGTGCCACCAGCAGCATACTAGCGGGAGTCTACAATGAGCAGTTCTTC. It codes for CATSSILAGVYNEQFF.

The chain uses TRBV6-1 and TRBJ1-5, with TRBD1 matching over 7 bases. Germline CDR1 reads MNHNS; CDR2 reads SASEGT. V shed 4 bases, J shed 0 bases, and the junction held 3 bases outside the gene matches. This CDR3 is built from 15 residues. The CDR3 loop is CASSGGQSSNQPQHF. In nucleotides, the CDR3 is TGTGCCAGCAGTGGGGGACAGAGTAGCAATCAGCCCCAGCATTTT.

This clone was observed once. J is TRBJ1-5 and V is TRBV9; no firm D call. CDR3 length equals 13 residues. The ends were cut back, 4 bases at V and 9 bases at J, with 14 bases in the middle. Germline-derived CDR1 and CDR2 are SGDLS and YYNGEE. The CDR3 nucleotides read TGTGCCAGCAGCCGCACGGAGCAGAGGCCCCAGCATTTT. Amino acids: CASSRTEQRPQHF. The entire variable domain, with the rest obtained from reference TRBV9 and TRBJ1-5, is as follows: DSGVTQTPKHLITATGQRVTLRCSPRSGDLSVYWYQQSLDQGLQFLIQYYNGEERAKGNILERFSAQQFPDLHSELNLSSLELGDSALYFCASSRTEQRPQHFGDGTRLSIL.

This clone has only one observation. This chain joins TRBV30 and TRBJ1-5; 8 bases are shared with TRBD1. Germline trimming cut 2 bases from V and 0 bases from J; bases unmatched to any gene: 6. This CDR3 region has 16 residues. Germline V gives CDR1 GTSNPN, CDR2 SVGIG (reference sequence). The CDR3 spells CAWSQGAQYSNQPQHF. Here the CDR3 DNA reads TGTGCCTGGAGTCAGGGGGCTCAATATAGCAATCAGCCCCAGCATTTT.

To note about this clone: A junction end diverges from the germline sequence, so it may reflect a read error. The genes are TRBV30 and TRBJ1-2; D uncertain. This CDR3 region has 13 residues. CDR1 and CDR2 (germline): GTSNPN, SVGIG (reference sequence). CDR3 region: CAWSVRTDYGYTF. The DNA of the CDR3 is TGTGCCTGGAGTGTGCGCACAGACTACGGCTACACCTTC.

This clone was seen only once. The V gene is TRBV27, the J gene TRBJ2-1, with 8 bases fitting TRBD2. This CDR3 has 15 amino acids. Trimming removed 3 bases from V and 6 bases from J; junction bases left unmatched: 7. CDR1 and CDR2 from the germline V gene are MNHEY and SMNVEV (reference sequence). The CDR3 bases are TGTGCCAGCAGTTTTGGAGCGGGAGTGGTCAATGAGCAGTTCTTC. It specifies CASSFGAGVVNEQFF.

This clone was observed a single time. DNA of the CDR3: TGTGCCAGCAGCCCGCAGGGACTAGCGGGAGCTAGTACGCAGTATTTT. It yields the protein CASSPQGLAGASTQYF. The chain uses TRBV7-9 and TRBJ2-3; the match to TRBD2 covers 14 bases. Per germline, CDR1 SEHNR and CDR2 FQNEAQ (reference sequence). The V and J ends lost 5 bases and 8 bases, in that order; junction bases with no gene match: 9. This CDR3 has 16 residues.

The rearrangement links TRBV7-3 to TRBJ1-1; no firm D call. The CDR3 sequence is 13 residues long. Trimming cost V 6 bases and J 1 base, with 9 bases left between them. Per the germline V gene, CDR1 is SGHTA and CDR2 is FQGTGA. This CDR3 is CASSILSNTEAFF. CDR3 bases: TGTGCCAGCAGTATTCTATCGAACACTGAAGCTTTCTTT.

The rearrangement links TRBV2 to TRBJ1-1, with 8 bases aligning to TRBD1. The germline gives CDR1 SNHLY, CDR2 FYNNEI. The CDR3 runs to 15 residues. Trimming at V came to 7 bases and at J to 3 bases, leaving 10 bases not matched to a gene. CDR3 DNA sequence: TGTGCCAGCAATTACCTCCAGGGGGCCGACACTGAAGCTTTCTTT. It translates to CASNYLQGADTEAFF.

V gene TRBV9 combines with J gene TRBJ2-1, with D possibly being TRBD2 (6 bases). Trimming pared 0 bases from V and 3 bases from J, leaving 13 bases between. The CDR3 is made up of 16 amino acids. The germline V gene encodes CDR1 SGDLS and CDR2 YYNGEE. The DNA of the CDR3 is TGTGCCAGCAGCGTAGGGGACTCTCTCCTCTACAATGAGCAGTTCTTC. This encodes CASSVGDSLLYNEQFF.